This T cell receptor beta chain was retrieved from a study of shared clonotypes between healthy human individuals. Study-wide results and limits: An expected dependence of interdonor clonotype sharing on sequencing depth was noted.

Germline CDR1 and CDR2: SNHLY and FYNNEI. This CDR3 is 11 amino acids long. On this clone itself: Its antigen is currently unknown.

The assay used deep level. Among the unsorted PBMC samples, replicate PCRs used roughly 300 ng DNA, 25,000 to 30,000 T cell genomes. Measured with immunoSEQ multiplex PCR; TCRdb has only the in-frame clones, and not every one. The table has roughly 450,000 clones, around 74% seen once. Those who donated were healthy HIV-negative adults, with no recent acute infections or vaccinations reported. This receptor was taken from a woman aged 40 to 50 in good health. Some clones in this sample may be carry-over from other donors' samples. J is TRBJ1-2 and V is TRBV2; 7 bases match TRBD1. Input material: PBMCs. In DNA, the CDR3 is TGTGTAGAGGGGGCCGGGTATGGCTACACCTTC. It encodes CVEGAGYGYTF. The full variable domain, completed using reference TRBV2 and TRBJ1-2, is EPEVTQTPSHQVTQMGQEVILRCVPISNHLYFYWYRQILGQKVEFLVSFYNNEISEKSEIFDDQFSVERPDGSNFTLKIRSTKLEDSAMYFCVEGAGYGYTFGSGTRLTVV.